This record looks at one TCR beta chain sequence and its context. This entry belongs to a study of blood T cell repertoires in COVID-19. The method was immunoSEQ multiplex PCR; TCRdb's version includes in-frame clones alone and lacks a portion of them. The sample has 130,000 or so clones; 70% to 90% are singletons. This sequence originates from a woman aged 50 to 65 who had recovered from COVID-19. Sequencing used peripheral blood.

The DNA for the CDR3 is TGTGCCAGCAGCGGATCAAGCTCAGGCCCAGATACGCAGTATTTT. It encodes CASSGSSSGPDTQYF. The chain is built from TRBV7-6 and TRBJ2-3; D gene unclear. V was trimmed by 5 bases and J by 4 bases, leaving 16 bases between them. This CDR3 spans 15 amino acids. CDR1 and CDR2 (germline): SGHVS, FNYEAQ. The complete variable domain, with remaining parts taken from reference TRBV7-6 and TRBJ2-3, reads GAGVSQSPRYKVTKRGQDVALRCDPISGHVSLYWYRQALGQGPEFLTYFNYEAQQDKSGLPNDRFSAERPEGSISTLTIQRTEQRDSAMYRCASSGSSSGPDTQYFGPGTRLTVL.